One and the same sample provided the 11 T cell receptor beta chains below, sequenced in a study of cytomegalovirus exposure and HLA in healthy donors. Both 60 Vbeta primers and 13 Jbeta primers went into the PCR. Data came from immunoSEQ multiplex PCR; TCRdb stores just in-frame clones and leaves some out. The data contain about 130,000 clones, approximately 17% of them singletons. Sequencing used PBMCs. These receptors were taken from a female donor in good health and CMV-seropositive.

The chain recombines TRBV27 with TRBJ2-7; tentative D call: TRBD2 (5 bases). V shed 11 bases and J shed 4 bases, with 6 bases lying between them. The CDR3 sequence is 9 residues long. Germline V lookup: CDR1 MNHEY, CDR2 SMNVEV (reference sequence). Here the CDR3 DNA reads TGTGCCCCGGGATACGAGCAGTACTTC. Protein product: CAPGYEQYF.

V and J are TRBV4-2 and TRBJ1-5; perhaps TRBD1 as D (5 bases). This CDR3 comprises 19 residues. Per the germline V gene, CDR1 is LGHNA and CDR2 is YNFKEQ. V lost 0 bases, J lost 0 bases, and 18 bases lay in between. The CDR3 region is CASSQDRAGPKYSNQPQHF. Written as DNA, the CDR3 is TGTGCCAGCAGCCAAGATAGGGCAGGGCCAAAGTATAGCAATCAGCCCCAGCATTTT.

The J gene is TRBJ1-1, the V gene TRBV10-3; 8 bases are shared with TRBD1. The trim removed 5 bases at V and 4 bases at J, leaving 3 bases unmatched. Germline lookup yields CDR1 ENHRY and CDR2 SYGVKD. The CDR3 contains 13 residues. CDR3 DNA: TGTGCCATCAGTATACAGGGGGTCACTGAAGCTTTCTTT. The encoded protein is CAISIQGVTEAFF.

This clone was seen a few times. The chain has TRBV25-1 and TRBJ1-4; D is perhaps TRBD1 (5 bases). Germline values: CDR1 MGHDK, CDR2 SYGVNS. Trimming cost V 3 bases and J 4 bases, with 9 bases left between them. The CDR3 runs 14 residues. The CDR3 reads CASSEEGLNEKLFF. The CDR3 DNA reads TGTGCCAGCAGTGAGGAGGGGCTTAATGAAAAACTGTTTTTT.

This chain connects TRBV5-4 to TRBJ2-7; D is perhaps TRBD1 (5 bases). Germline loops: CDR1 SGHNT, CDR2 YYREEE (reference sequence). CDR3 size: 12 residues. V shed 4 bases and J shed 3 bases, with 8 bases lying between them. CDR3 DNA sequence: TGTGCCAGCAGCGGGGCCGACTACGAGCAGTACTTC. It yields the protein CASSGADYEQYF.

V is TRBV4-1 and J is TRBJ2-1, with D possibly matching TRBD2 (6 bases). From germline, CDR1 is MGHRA and CDR2 YSYEKL. This CDR3 is 12 amino acids long. The ends were cut back, 4 bases at V and 7 bases at J, with 8 bases in the middle. The CDR3 DNA reads as TGCGCCAGCAGCCGGGCGGGGAATGAGCAGTTCTTC. Its translation: CASSRAGNEQFF.

This clone has just a few counts. The chain is built from TRBV28 and TRBJ2-5; 7 bases match TRBD1. The CDR3 is 15 residues long. Germline CDR1 and CDR2: MDHEN and SYDVKM. Trimming cost V 4 bases and J 2 bases; bases outside gene matches: 7. CDR3 bases: TGTGCCAGCAGTTGCACCGGGACAGCGCAAGAGACCCAGTACTTC. Translation gives CASSCTGTAQETQYF. Drawing the rest from reference TRBV28 and TRBJ2-5, the complete variable domain is DVKVTQSSRYLVKRTGEKVFLECVQDMDHENMFWYRQDPGLGLRLIYFSYDVKMKEKGDIPEGYSVSREKKERFSLILESASTNQTSMYLCASSCTGTAQETQYFGPGTRLLVL.

This clone was observed a few times. The chain has TRBV27 and TRBJ1-2; tentatively, D is TRBD1 (6 bases). Germline values: CDR1 MNHEY, CDR2 SMNVEV (reference sequence). V was clipped by 6 bases and J by 4 bases, with 18 bases between them. This CDR3 has 15 residues. CDR3 DNA sequence: TGTGCCAGCAGCCCCATGGGGGGGGCTGGCTATGGCTACACCTTC. Amino acid sequence: CASSPMGGAGYGYTF.

CDR3 in DNA: TGTGCCAGCAGTGACTGGAGAGAGGCCGGGGAGCTGTTTTTT. The encoded protein is CASSDWREAGELFF. The chain recombines TRBV2 with TRBJ2-2; D unclear. Between the trimmed V and J ends, which lost 3 bases and 6 bases, there was a span of 11 bases. Germline V CDR1 and CDR2: SNHLY, FYNNEI. CDR3 length equals 14 residues.

This clone was seen a few times. The genes are TRBV2 and TRBJ2-1; no firm D call. Per germline, CDR1 SNHLY and CDR2 FYNNEI. This CDR3 has 15 residues. V lost 4 bases to trimming and J lost 5 bases, with 15 bases between them. The CDR3 sequence is CASSGSGAQNNEQFF. Here the CDR3 DNA reads TGTGCCAGCAGTGGATCTGGAGCTCAAAACAATGAGCAGTTCTTC.

J is TRBJ2-1 and V is TRBV4-3; 7 bases agree with TRBD1. V lost 1 base and J lost 6; bases outside the gene matches: 9. Germline V gives CDR1 LGHNA, CDR2 YSLEER. This CDR3 comprises 16 residues. CDR3 DNA sequence: TGCGCCAGCAGCCAAGGGTCAGGGGGTTTTGCCAATGAGCAGTTCTTC. This translates into CASSQGSGGFANEQFF.